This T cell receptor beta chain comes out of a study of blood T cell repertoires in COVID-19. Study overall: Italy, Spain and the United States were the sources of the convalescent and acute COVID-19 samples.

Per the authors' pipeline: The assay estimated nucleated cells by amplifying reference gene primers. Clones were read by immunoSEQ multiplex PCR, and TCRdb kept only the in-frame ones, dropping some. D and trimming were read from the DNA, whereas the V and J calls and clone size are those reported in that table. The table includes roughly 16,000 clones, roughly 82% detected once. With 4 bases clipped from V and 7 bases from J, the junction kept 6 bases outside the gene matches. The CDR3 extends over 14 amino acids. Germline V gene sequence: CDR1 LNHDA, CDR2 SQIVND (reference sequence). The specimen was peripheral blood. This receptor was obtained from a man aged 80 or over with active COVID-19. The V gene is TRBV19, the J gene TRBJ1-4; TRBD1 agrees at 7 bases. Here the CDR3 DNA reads TGTGCCAGTAGTAAGACAGGGCCCGCTGAAAAACTGTTTTTT. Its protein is CASSKTGPAEKLFF.